This TCR beta chain comes out of a study of post-analysis software for immune sequencing data. Overall study: Relapsing-remitting, secondary progressive and progressive-relapsing multiple sclerosis courses were included. Study-wide findings and caveats: Multiple sclerosis patients had significantly lower normalized Chao1 diversity than controls. Relative to controls, patients had 5 or 6 TRBV segments at higher frequency, with TRBV5-6, TRBV5-1 and TRBV20-1 among these.

cDNA libraries for TCR beta contained unique molecular identifiers. Roughly 0.5 million cDNA molecules were obtained from roughly 1.1 to 9.2 million T cells. TCRdb used MiXCR to reprocess the PCR reads, holding one entry per CDR3 protein. The data hold some 260,000 distinct CDR3 sequences, with 35% to 45% observed a single time. Trimming left V 5 bases short and J 0 bases short, with 4 bases between. CDR1 is MNHEY, CDR2 SVGAGI, per germline. The CDR3 is 12 residues long. Remarks on this clonotype: Its matching antigen is unknown.

Sequencing was carried out using blood. The V and J genes are TRBV6-5 and TRBJ1-2; D remains unclear. This receptor was obtained from a girl between 5 and 17 years old with multiple sclerosis. CDR3 in amino acids: CASSQPNYGYTF. DNA for the CDR3: TGTGCCAGCAGTCAACCTAACTATGGCTACACCTTC.